Listed here are 27 T cell receptor beta chains from one sample, sequenced in a study of T cell clonality in common variable immunodeficiency. Libraries were prepared by immunoSEQ multiplex PCR; TCRdb keeps only in-frame clonotypes and omits some of them. Listed for the sample are 40,000 or so clones, none seen a single time. The sequenced material came from peripheral blood mononuclear cells. These receptors all stem from a person between 18 and 75 years old in good health.

The table lists this clone with many counts. The read terminates 3 residues before the CDR3 end, so the remaining end is supplied by the germline J gene. The chain couples TRBV20-1 to TRBJ2-2; 9 nucleotides match TRBD2. Per germline, CDR1 DFQATT and CDR2 SNEGSKA (reference sequence). This CDR3 is built from 14 residues. After removal of 2 bases from V and 2 bases from J, the junction contained 0 bases not matched to a gene. This CDR3 reads CSARLAGNTGELFF. The sequenced part of the CDR3 DNA is TGCAGTGCTAGACTAGCGGGAAACACCGGGGAG.

The sample holds many counts of this clone. Sequencing ends 3 residues short of the CDR3 end; the germline J gene provides the rest. The gene calls are TRBV5-1 and TRBJ1-4; 9 nucleotides match TRBD1. The germline V gene has CDR1 SGHRS and CDR2 YFSETQ. CDR3 size: 14 residues. V lost 4 bases and J lost 7; bases outside the gene matches: 5. CDR3 DNA, as far as it was read: TGCGCCAGCAGCCTGACAGGGGGTTCTGAAAAA. It encodes CASSLTGGSEK. The CDR3 as a whole reads CASSLTGGSEKLFF. Complete variable domain (other parts from reference TRBV5-1 and TRBJ1-4): KAGVTQTPRYLIKTRGQQVTLSCSPISGHRSVSWYQQTPGQGLQFLFEYFSETQRNKGNFPGRFSGRQFSNSRSEMNVSTLELGDSALYLCASSLTGGSEKLFFGSGTQLSVL.

As regards this clone: One end of the junction does not line up with germline, which may come from a read error. The sequence runs out 3 residues before the end of the CDR3; the remainder is reconstructed from the germline J gene. Other DNA sequences of this sample code for an identical CDR3. The chain uses TRBV5-1 and TRBJ1-2; tentatively, D is TRBD1 (5 bases). The CDR3 loop spans 16 amino acids. Germline V lookup: CDR1 SGHRS, CDR2 YFSETQ. The DNA read from the CDR3 is TGCGCCAGCAGCTTGTCAGGGCAGAAATTGACCTATGGA. This sequence encodes CASSLSGQKLTYG. The whole CDR3 sequence reads CASSLSGQKLTYGYTF.

On this clone: The read stops 3 residues short of the end of the CDR3; the missing end is completed from the germline J gene. J is TRBJ2-3 and V is TRBV7-8; TRBD2 aligns across 15 bases. The CDR3 is 18 amino acids. The J segment lost 1 base and the V segment lost 5 bases, leaving 7 bases of the junction unmatched. The germline V gene encodes CDR1 SGHVS and CDR2 FQNEAQ. The sequenced part of the CDR3 DNA is TGTGCCAGCAGCATAGGGACTAGCGGGGGGTCGGGCACAGATACG. It yields the protein CASSIGTSGGSGTDT. The CDR3 as a whole reads CASSIGTSGGSGTDTQYF.

This clone was seen at least ten times. The sequenced fragment ends 3 residues before the CDR3 boundary, so the rest is inferred from the germline J gene. The genes are TRBV20-1 and TRBJ1-1; 8 bases are a match to TRBD1. V lost 6 bases, J lost 1 base, and 4 bases stayed unmatched. This CDR3 region has 13 residues. CDR1 DFQATT and CDR2 SNEGSKA come from the germline V gene (reference sequence). CDR3 sequence reads: CSARTGKNTEAFF. The part of the CDR3 DNA that was read is TGCAGTGCCCGGACAGGGAAGAACACTGAA.

This clone was recorded many times. The read falls 3 residues short of the CDR3 end, and the missing part is taken from the germline J gene. J is TRBJ1-2 and V is TRBV13; 8 nucleotides line up with TRBD1. CDR3 size: 15 residues. V shed 5 bases and J 7 bases; nucleotides not matched to a gene: 12. Looked up from germline, CDR1 is PRHDT and CDR2 is FYEKMQ (reference sequence). The covered CDR3 bases are TGTGCCAGCAGCCCTCAGGGGGCCTTATTTGGTGGC. Translation gives CASSPQGALFGG. The CDR3 in full is CASSPQGALFGGYTF.

This clone was counted ten times or more. The CDR3 end is not reached by the read, which stops 3 residues before it; the germline J gene fills it in. The rearrangement joins TRBV7-2 to TRBJ1-3; D unresolved. V was trimmed by 4 bases and J by 9 bases, leaving 10 bases between them. The CDR3 runs to 12 residues. Germline V gene lookup returns CDR1 SGHTA and CDR2 FQGNSA. CDR3 DNA, as far as it was read: TGTGCCAGCAGCTCCCTGTCTCCCACC. This gives the protein CASSSLSPT. The full-length CDR3 reads as CASSSLSPTIYF.

This clone was observed a few times. The read comes to an end 3 residues before the CDR3 does, leaving the germline J gene to fill in the end. The rearrangement links TRBV19 to TRBJ1-5, with 10 bases fitting TRBD1. The CDR3 is made up of 18 amino acids. J lost 2 bases, V lost 3 bases, and 10 bases had no gene match. From germline, CDR1 is LNHDA and CDR2 SQIVND (reference sequence). The sequenced CDR3 bases are TGTGCCAGTAGTATGAGGGGACAGGGGTCTGTTGGCAATCAGCCC. It translates to CASSMRGQGSVGNQP. The full CDR3 reads CASSMRGQGSVGNQPQHF.

As for this clone: The read falls 3 residues short of the CDR3 end, and the missing part is taken from the germline J gene. J is TRBJ2-5 and V is TRBV18; 11 bases are a match to TRBD1. Germline-derived CDR1 and CDR2 are KGHSH and LQKENI. The CDR3 contains 17 residues. With 1 base clipped from V and 5 bases from J, the junction kept 9 bases outside the gene matches. Partial CDR3 DNA: TGTGCCAGCTCACCACTGGACAGGGGGCGCGAGGGGGAGACC. Protein: CASSPLDRGREGET. The CDR3 in full is CASSPLDRGREGETQYF.

This clone has at least ten counts. Sequencing ends 3 residues short of the CDR3 end; the germline J gene provides the rest. J is TRBJ2-3 and V is TRBV5-1, with D possibly being TRBD2 (5 bases). Germline V lookup: CDR1 SGHRS, CDR2 YFSETQ. V lost 5 bases, J lost 0 bases, and 16 bases lay in between. The CDR3 spans 16 residues. The CDR3 reads CASRTVAIHSTDTQYF. The DNA read from the CDR3 is TGCGCCAGCAGAACCGTAGCGATCCATAGCACAGATACG.

In the case of this clone: The sequence runs out 3 residues before the end of the CDR3; the remainder is reconstructed from the germline J gene. This rearrangement joins TRBV7-6 to TRBJ1-2; D is possibly TRBD1 (5 bases). Per germline, CDR1 SGHVS and CDR2 FNYEAQ. This CDR3 comprises 14 residues. The CDR3 sequence is CASSFLQESYDYTF. Incomplete CDR3 DNA: TGTGCCAGCAGTTTCCTACAGGAGTCCTACGAC.

This clone has only a few counts. The read stops 3 residues short of the end of the CDR3; the missing end is completed from the germline J gene. This sequence joins TRBV7-9 and TRBJ1-1, with a tentative D call TRBD1 (6 bases). The CDR3 is made up of 13 amino acids. The germline CDR1 and CDR2 sequences are SEHNR and FQNEAQ (reference sequence). Trimming shortened V by 5 bases and J by 1 base, and 8 bases separated the two germline ends. The CDR3 loop reads CASSGQPNTEAFF. The covered CDR3 bases are TGTGCCAGCAGCGGACAGCCGAACACTGAA.

This clone was found a few times. Sequencing ends 3 residues short of the CDR3 end; the germline J gene provides the rest. V usage is TRBV11-2 and J usage is TRBJ1-4; 8 bases agree with TRBD1. Trimming at V came to 6 bases and at J to 8 bases, leaving 11 bases not matched to a gene. The CDR3 has 15 residues. Germline CDR1 SGHAT, CDR2 FQNNGV. CDR3 in amino acids: CASSLWTGSGEKLFF. The sequenced CDR3 bases are TGTGCCAGCAGTTTATGGACAGGGTCTGGAGAAAAA.

The table lists this clone with many counts. The read is 3 residues too short to cover the CDR3 end, so that end is filled in from the germline J gene. V usage is TRBV29-1 and J usage is TRBJ1-5; D is unclear. Trimming shortened V by 6 bases and J by 1 base, and 19 bases separated the two germline ends. Germline V gene sequence: CDR1 SQVTM, CDR2 ANQGSEA. This CDR3 contains 16 residues. Incomplete CDR3 DNA: TGCAGCGTCGCCATGGGCTCGGGGTTGAGCAATCAGCCC. Translated, it gives CSVAMGSGLSNQP. The complete CDR3 protein is CSVAMGSGLSNQPQHF.

This clone was seen repeatedly, ten times or more. The read comes to an end 3 residues before the CDR3 does, leaving the germline J gene to fill in the end. The rearrangement joins TRBV28 to TRBJ2-2, with 10 bases lining up with TRBD2. The CDR3 extends over 16 amino acids. V lost 7 bases and J lost 0; bases outside the gene matches: 5. CDR1 is MDHEN, CDR2 SYDVKM, per germline. The CDR3 reads CASTQGTSANTGELFF. The DNA read from the CDR3 is TGTGCCAGCACCCAGGGGACTAGCGCGAACACCGGGGAG.

This clone was counted ten times or more. The observed sequence ends 3 residues before the CDR3 terminus, with the missing tail filled in from the germline J gene. V and J are TRBV5-1 and TRBJ1-1, with TRBD1 matching 9 bases. The CDR3 extends over 14 amino acids. CDR1 and CDR2 from the germline V gene are SGHRS and YFSETQ. Unmatched junction bases numbered 3, after V lost 5 bases and J lost 1 base. The sequenced part of the CDR3 DNA is TGCGCCAGCAGGACAGGGGGTGGGAACACTGAA. It translates to CASRTGGGNTE. The entire CDR3 protein reads CASRTGGGNTEAFF.

A few counts support this clone. Sequencing ends 3 residues short of the CDR3 end; the germline J gene provides the rest. The chain combines TRBV18 with TRBJ2-5, with D possibly TRBD2 on 5 matching bases. V was cut by 3 bases and J by 1 base, with 12 bases left in between. The CDR3 length is 15 residues. Germline V gives CDR1 KGHSH, CDR2 LQKENI. The CDR3 spells CASSPSLAPQETQYF. The covered CDR3 bases are TGTGCCAGCTCACCTTCCCTAGCCCCCCAAGAGACC.

In its sample, this clone was seen many times. Read data end 3 residues before the CDR3 end; the end is taken from the germline J gene. The chain is built from TRBV5-5 and TRBJ2-5; D remains unclear. This CDR3 comprises 13 residues. Germline assignment: CDR1 SGHKS and CDR2 YYEKEE (reference sequence). Trimming cost V 1 base and J 1 base, with 5 bases left between them. Partial CDR3 DNA: TGTGCCAGCAGCTTGTCATTCCAAGAGACC. This sequence encodes CASSLSFQET. The entire CDR3 sequence reads CASSLSFQETQYF.

This clone appeared many times. The sequence runs out 3 residues before the end of the CDR3; the remainder is reconstructed from the germline J gene. V and J are TRBV10-3 and TRBJ1-2; weak D call: TRBD1 (5 bases). Looked up from germline, CDR1 is ENHRY and CDR2 is SYGVKD. This CDR3 has 15 residues. Deletions cut 6 bases from V and 4 bases from J, with 18 bases between. The CDR3: CAIRPDTGTAYGYTF. The part of the CDR3 DNA that was read is TGTGCCATCAGGCCAGACACAGGAACAGCCTATGGC.

This clone was observed a few times. The CDR3 end is not reached by the read, which stops 3 residues before it; the germline J gene fills it in. The chain couples TRBV7-9 to TRBJ1-3; no firm D call. V shed 5 bases and J shed 0 bases, with 8 bases lying between them. From germline, CDR1 is SEHNR and CDR2 FQNEAQ (reference sequence). CDR3 length equals 14 residues. This CDR3 is CASSVQSSGNTIYF. The DNA read from the CDR3 is TGTGCCAGCAGCGTTCAGAGCTCTGGAAACACC.

Details on this clone: Read data end 3 residues before the CDR3 end; the end is taken from the germline J gene. The V and J genes are TRBV7-9 and TRBJ2-7; TRBD1 agrees at 8 bases. V was clipped by 3 bases and J by 3 bases; unmatched bases: 4. The V gene's germline CDR1 is SEHNR and CDR2 FQNEAQ (reference sequence). This CDR3 region has 14 residues. The covered CDR3 bases are TGTGCCAGCAGCTTTGGACAGGGAAGCTACGAG. Encoded protein: CASSFGQGSYE. The whole CDR3 protein reads CASSFGQGSYEQYF.

Turning to this clone: Germline and junction disagree at one end, which may indicate a read error. CDR3: CTSRPSFGVASEKLFF. Incomplete CDR3 DNA: TGCACCAGCAGACCTTCATTCGGGGTAGCAAGTGAAAAA. The rearrangement joins TRBV7-4 to TRBJ1-4; D gene uncertain. The read ends 3 residues before the CDR3 terminus; that terminus is restored from the germline J gene. From germline, CDR1 is SGHVT and CDR2 SQSDAQ. The CDR3 is 16 amino acids.

As concerns this clone: The read ends 3 residues before the CDR3 terminus; that terminus is restored from the germline J gene. This chain links TRBV19 with TRBJ1-4; TRBD1 is a possible D gene (5 bases). CDR1 LNHDA and CDR2 SQIVND come from the germline V gene (reference sequence). The CDR3 loop spans 15 amino acids. The CDR3 loop reads CASSRYSAGANVLFF. The part of the CDR3 DNA that was read is TGTGCCAGTAGCCGGTACTCGGCTGGGGCCAACGTA. Full variable domain (outside the CDR3, taken from reference TRBV19 and TRBJ1-4): DGGITQSPKYLFRKEGQNVTLSCEQNLNHDAMYWYRQDPGQGLRLIYYSQIVNDFQKGDIAEGYSVSREKKESFPLTVTSAQKNPTAFYLCASSRYSAGANVLFFGSGTQLSVL.

With respect to this clone: From the germline J gene comes the end of the CDR3, since the read stops 3 residues before it. The rearrangement links TRBV7-2 to TRBJ2-3; 12 bases line up with TRBD2. This CDR3 has 17 amino acids. Germline CDR1 is SGHTA and CDR2 is FQGNSA. The covered CDR3 bases are TGTGCCAGCAGCTTAGCGAGACTAGCGGGGGTGTACGGGACG. Translation: CASSLARLAGVYGT. The CDR3 as a whole reads CASSLARLAGVYGTQYF.

There are a few counts of this clone. The read ends 3 residues before the CDR3 terminus; that terminus is restored from the germline J gene. The J gene is TRBJ1-2, the V gene TRBV19; D is unresolved. Germline CDR1 is LNHDA and CDR2 is SQIVND (reference sequence). The CDR3 runs 15 residues. The CDR3: CASRKTSGKANDYTF. The sequenced CDR3 bases are TGTGCCAGTAGAAAGACTAGCGGGAAAGCAAATGAC.

This clone occurred a few times. The CDR3 end is not reached by the read, which stops 3 residues before it; the germline J gene fills it in. The rearrangement joins TRBV29-1 to TRBJ1-5; D might be TRBD1 (5 bases). The germline V gene has CDR1 SQVTM and CDR2 ANQGSEA. V dropped 6 bases and J dropped 7 bases, with 16 bases sitting between them. CDR3 length: 13 residues. CDR3 residues: CSVLLGVKQPQHF. CDR3 DNA, as far as it was read: TGCAGCGTCCTCTTAGGGGTCAAGCAGCCC.

This clone was found a few times. The read gets to within 3 residues of the CDR3 end, and the germline J gene fills in the rest. This chain links TRBV18 with TRBJ1-3; 8 bases are a match to TRBD1. V dropped 5 bases and J dropped 2; count of bases not matched to a gene: 5. The CDR3 has 15 amino acids. Germline V gene lookup returns CDR1 KGHSH and CDR2 LQKENI. Partial CDR3 DNA: TGTGCCAGCTCAGGAGCGGACAGGGCTGGAAACACC. Protein product: CASSGADRAGNT. The entire CDR3 sequence reads CASSGADRAGNTIYF.